This TCR beta chain was sequenced in a study of type 1 regulatory T cells. Each CDR3 protein gets one entry after TCRdb re-called the reads with MiXCR. The sample lists around 19,000 distinct CDR3 sequences, 10% to 13% occurring once. Between the trimmed V and J ends, which lost 0 bases and 0 bases, there was a span of 11 bases. This CDR3 comprises 16 residues. Germline V lookup: CDR1 SGHRS, CDR2 YFSETQ. The receptor was isolated from a human donor in good health. The rearrangement uses TRBV5-1 and TRBJ2-3; perhaps TRBD2 as D (6 bases). The specimen sequenced was CD4+ T cells, either the whole sample or a sorted fraction (not recorded which). The CDR3 sequence: CASSLVGGTSTDTQYF. The CDR3 nucleotides read TGCGCCAGCAGCTTGGTTGGCGGGACTAGCACAGATACGCAGTATTTT.